The 19 T cell receptor beta chains presented below share a single source sample, sequenced in a study of T cell responses to AZD1222 COVID-19 vaccine (dated by TCRdb to about 2021). Receptor amplification or capture employed the immunoSEQ multiplex PCR assay. TCRdb stores this immuneACCESS table with in-frame sequences only. Part of the clones is absent; in the studies checked, under half of the shortfall reflects unresolved V genes, and no reason is known for the rest. This sample lists about 130,000 clones; 80% to 90% were detected once. Approximately 8% of the sample comes from the top ten. What the time point label conveys for this sample: baseline before first vaccination. The sample here was peripheral blood, taken on day 0 of AZD1222 vaccination. Source of these receptors: an adult in good health.

The J gene is TRBJ1-5, the V gene TRBV19; D gene uncertain. Germline V gene data show CDR1 as LNHDA and CDR2 as SQIVND (reference sequence). The V end was cut by 4 bases, the J end by 1 base, with 8 bases between. The CDR3 has 14 residues. This CDR3 reads CASSSALSNQPQHF. As DNA, the CDR3 is TGTGCCAGTAGTAGCGCCCTGAGCAATCAGCCCCAGCATTTT.

This chain uses TRBV6-4 with TRBJ1-1, with 8 bases matching TRBD1. Germline-derived CDR1 and CDR2 are MRHNA and SNTAGT. The CDR3 has 14 amino acids. Trimming cost V 6 bases and J 4 bases; bases outside gene matches: 7. The CDR3 coding sequence is TGTGCCAGCAGCGCAATGACAGGGGCCACTGAAGCTTTCTTT. This codes for CASSAMTGATEAFF.

The chain is built from TRBV5-6 and TRBJ2-3; no clear D. Trimming took 2 bases from V and 2 from J, leaving 6 bases between them. CDR1 is SGHDT and CDR2 is YYEEEE in the germline V gene. This CDR3 contains 13 residues. The chain's CDR3 is CASSLPTTDTQYF. In nucleotides, the CDR3 is TGTGCCAGCAGCTTACCTACCACAGATACGCAGTATTTT.

This clone was counted only a few times. V usage is TRBV7-9 and J usage is TRBJ1-3, with 9 nucleotides matching TRBD1. Germline CDR1 SEHNR, CDR2 FQNEAQ (reference sequence). There are 15 residues in the CDR3. J was trimmed by 4 bases and V by 2 bases; bases with no gene match: 3. Written as DNA, the CDR3 is TGTGCCAGCAGCTTAAGACAGGGGGAAGGAAACACCATATATTTT. Its translation: CASSLRQGEGNTIYF. The full variable domain, its missing parts supplied by reference TRBV7-9 and TRBJ1-3, is DTGVSQNPRHKITKRGQNVTFRCDPISEHNRLYWYRQTLGQGPEFLTYFQNEAQLEKSRLLSDRFSAERPKGSFSTLEIQRTEQGDSAMYLCASSLRQGEGNTIYFGEGSWLTVV.

J is TRBJ1-3 and V is TRBV6-5, with D tentatively TRBD1 (5 bases). CDR1 is MNHEY and CDR2 is SVGAGI in the germline V gene. The CDR3 covers 14 residues. Trimming pared 5 bases from V and 10 bases from J, leaving 18 bases between. The CDR3 protein is CASSTGTEPTTIYF. CDR3 in DNA: TGTGCCAGCAGTACCGGGACGGAACCGACGACCATATATTTT.

The rearrangement links TRBV7-9 to TRBJ1-2, with TRBD1 matching over 9 bases. With V trimmed by 5 bases and J by 4 bases, 8 bases remained unmatched. Germline loops: CDR1 SEHNR, CDR2 FQNEAQ (reference sequence). The CDR3 extends over 15 amino acids. The CDR3 loop is CASSPGTGLIYGYTF. In DNA, the CDR3 is TGTGCCAGCAGCCCGGGGACAGGGCTTATCTATGGCTACACCTTC.

This chain joins TRBV5-1 and TRBJ2-3; tentatively, D is TRBD1 (6 bases). The CDR3 is 12 amino acids. Trimming cost V 8 bases and J 5 bases, with 12 bases left between them. The germline CDR1 and CDR2 sequences are SGHRS and YFSETQ. For the CDR3, the DNA is TGCGCCAGTACAGGGTCCTTAGATACGCAGTATTTT. Protein: CASTGSLDTQYF.

The V gene is TRBV9, the J gene TRBJ1-2; the D gene is possibly TRBD1 (5 bases). Germline loops: CDR1 SGDLS, CDR2 YYNGEE. Between the trimmed V and J ends, which lost 0 bases and 8 bases, there was a span of 11 bases. The CDR3 is 13 amino acids. CDR3 protein: CASSVEGLGGYTF. CDR3 nucleotides: TGTGCCAGCAGCGTAGAGGGGCTAGGGGGCTACACCTTC.

The genes are TRBV5-4 and TRBJ2-7, with D unresolved. The V gene's germline CDR1 is SGHNT and CDR2 YYREEE (reference sequence). Trimming removed 1 base from V and 4 bases from J, with 15 bases in between. The CDR3 is 15 residues long. The DNA of the CDR3 is TGTGCCAGCAGCTTGAAGGATTTGGACCCATACGAGCAGTACTTC. Translating it yields CASSLKDLDPYEQYF. Full variable domain (remainder filled in from reference TRBV5-4 and TRBJ2-7): ETGVTQSPTHLIKTRGQQVTLRCSSQSGHNTVSWYQQALGQGPQFIFQYYREEENGRGNFPPRFSGLQFPNYSSELNVNALELDDSALYLCASSLKDLDPYEQYFGPGTRLTVT.

The rearrangement uses TRBV18 and TRBJ1-1; D is possibly TRBD1 (6 bases). CDR3 length: 20 amino acids. Germline CDR1 and CDR2: KGHSH and LQKENI. V was trimmed by 3 bases and J by 4 bases, leaving 30 bases between them. In nucleotides, the CDR3 is TGTGCCAGCTCACCCTTGAGGCAGGGGCGGGATTGGACGGGGTCCACTGAAGCTTTCTTT. It encodes CASSPLRQGRDWTGSTEAFF.

The rearrangement uses TRBV4-2 and TRBJ2-5, with 10 bases that match TRBD2. In germline, CDR1 is LGHNA, CDR2 YNFKEQ. This CDR3 contains 18 residues. After removal of 1 base from V and 5 bases from J, the junction contained 13 bases not matched to a gene. The CDR3 here is CASSQVSASGSDRETQYF. CDR3 sequence (DNA): TGTGCCAGCAGCCAAGTATCGGCTAGCGGGAGTGATCGCGAGACCCAGTACTTC.

The chain employs TRBV7-8 and TRBJ2-3; unclear D gene. The length of the CDR3 is 12 residues. Germline V gene data show CDR1 as SGHVS and CDR2 as FQNEAQ. V dropped 3 bases and J dropped 3 bases, with 4 bases sitting between them. The CDR3 here is CASSFQTDTQYF. CDR3 coding DNA: TGTGCCAGCAGCTTTCAAACAGATACGCAGTATTTT.

The rearrangement joins TRBV9 to TRBJ1-2, with 7 bases fitting TRBD1. The V and J ends lost 2 bases and 6 bases, in that order; junction bases with no gene match: 4. The length of the CDR3 is 13 residues. Per the germline V gene, CDR1 is SGDLS and CDR2 is YYNGEE. The CDR3 spells CASSVGQGDGYTF. Written as DNA, the CDR3 is TGTGCCAGCAGCGTTGGGCAGGGGGATGGCTACACCTTC.

The genes are TRBV10-1 and TRBJ1-1; D gene unclear. The CDR3 is 12 amino acids. The V end was cut by 0 bases, the J end by 4 bases, with 3 bases between. Germline values: CDR1 WNHNN, CDR2 SYGVQD (reference sequence). This chain's CDR3 is CASSESLTEAFF. In DNA, the CDR3 is TGCGCCAGCAGTGAGTCCCTCACTGAAGCTTTCTTT.

V is TRBV12-3 or TRBV12-4 and J is TRBJ2-7, with D uncertain. The CDR3 consists of 12 residues. Trimming removed 6 bases from V and 4 bases from J, with 10 bases in between. The DNA of the CDR3 is TGTGCCAGCAGCCCCACTACATACGAGCAGTACTTC. Amino acid sequence: CASSPTTYEQYF.

The chain is built from TRBV2 and TRBJ1-5; 7 nucleotides align to TRBD1. The V gene end was trimmed by 8 bases and the J gene end by 4 bases; junction bases not matched to a gene: 11. This CDR3 is 15 amino acids long. Germline loops: CDR1 SNHLY, CDR2 FYNNEI. This CDR3 is CASEKWGQPNQPQHF. DNA for the CDR3: TGTGCCAGCGAAAAGTGGGGACAGCCTAATCAGCCCCAGCATTTT.

This chain connects TRBV3-1 (or the pseudogene TRBV3-2) to TRBJ2-5; 12 bases fit TRBD2. From germline, CDR1 is LGHDT and CDR2 YNNKEL (reference sequence). The CDR3 covers 16 residues. The trim removed 4 bases at V and 1 base at J, leaving 4 bases unmatched. The CDR3 DNA reads TGTGCCAGCAGCCCCGGACTAGCGGGGCTCCAAGAGACCCAGTACTTC. It codes for CASSPGLAGLQETQYF.

The chain is built from TRBV28 and TRBJ2-5; D may match TRBD1 or TRBD2 (5 bases each). This CDR3 has 14 residues. With 1 base removed from V and 4 bases from J, the gap between germline ends came to 10 bases. Germline CDR1 is MDHEN and CDR2 is SYDVKM. CDR3 in DNA: TGTGCCAGCAGTTTATCTGGGGGTTTAGAGACCCAGTACTTC. It is translated as CASSLSGGLETQYF.

The chain links TRBV7-9 to TRBJ1-4; tentatively, D is TRBD1 (5 bases). The CDR3 has 16 residues. V lost 3 bases, J lost 2 bases, and 13 bases lay in between. Looked up from germline, CDR1 is SEHNR and CDR2 is FQNEAQ (reference sequence). In DNA form, the CDR3 reads TGTGCCAGCAGCTTTGTCGGTCAGGGCACTAATGAAAAACTGTTTTTT. Its translation: CASSFVGQGTNEKLFF.